This T cell receptor (beta chain) was profiled in a study of T cells in Graves' hyperthyroidism and ophthalmopathy. This clonotype was detected many times. The V end lost 3 bases, the J end lost 5 bases, and 11 bases lay between the germline ends. CDR3 size: 15 residues. The germline V gene has CDR1 LGHDT and CDR2 YNNKEL (reference sequence). There were TCR beta CDR3 regions amplified from RNA transcripts. When the TCR CDR3 underwent first-round RT-PCR, the HTBI primer set was used. TCRdb passed the multiplex PCR reads through MiXCR, listing each CDR3 protein once. The sample has 300,000 to 450,000 distinct CDR3 sequences, approximately 14% seen once.

Sequencing was done on a sample of blood. The chain has TRBV3-1 and TRBJ1-6; D uncertain. The clonotype originates from a woman aged 55-69 years with Graves' hyperthyroidism. The CDR3 bases are TGTGCCAGCAGCCAGAGGGATTTGAATAATTCACCCCTCCACTTT. Protein product: CASSQRDLNNSPLHF. Using reference TRBV3-1 and TRBJ1-6 for the parts outside the CDR3, the full variable domain is DTAVSQTPKYLVTQMGNDKSIKCEQNLGHDTMYWYKQDSKKFLKIMFSYNNKELIINETVPNRFSPKSPDKAHLNLHINSLELGDSAVYFCASSQRDLNNSPLHFGNGTRLTVT.